A single sample gave rise to the 14 T cell receptor beta chains below, sequenced in a study of cytomegalovirus exposure and HLA in healthy donors. The PCR used 60 Vbeta and 13 Jbeta primers. TCRdb's copy holds only in-frame clones and misses some; the assay was immunoSEQ multiplex PCR. The data hold 150,000 to 200,000 clones, with around 80% observed a single time. Sequencing was done on a sample of PBMCs. These receptors were obtained from a man younger than 45 in good health and CMV-seropositive.

The V gene is TRBV2, the J gene TRBJ2-7; TRBD1 might be the D (6 bases). V lost 7 bases and J lost 0, with 10 bases in between. The germline V gene has CDR1 SNHLY and CDR2 FYNNEI. The length of the CDR3 is 13 residues. The CDR3 nucleotides are TGTGCCAGCAAGAACAGGGACTCCTACGAGCAGTACTTC. Encoded protein: CASKNRDSYEQYF. The entire variable domain, with the rest obtained from reference TRBV2 and TRBJ2-7, is as follows: EPEVTQTPSHQVTQMGQEVILRCVPISNHLYFYWYRQILGQKVEFLVSFYNNEISEKSEIFDDQFSVERPDGSNFTLKIRSTKLEDSAMYFCASKNRDSYEQYFGPGTRLTVT.

The rearrangement joins TRBV30 to TRBJ2-1; a weak D match, TRBD1 (6 bases). The length of the CDR3 is 13 residues. Germline CDR1 and CDR2: GTSNPN and SVGIG (reference sequence). Trimming left V 8 bases short and J 7 bases short, with 18 bases between. CDR3 DNA sequence: TGTGCCATCGAAGGGGGTACTTCTAATGAGCAGTTCTTC. The encoded protein is CAIEGGTSNEQFF. The entire variable domain, with the rest obtained from reference TRBV30 and TRBJ2-1, is as follows: SQTIHQWPATLVQPVGSPLSLECTVEGTSNPNLYWYRQAAGRGLQLLFYSVGIGQISSEVPQNLSASRPQDRQFILSSKKLLLSDSGFYLCAIEGGTSNEQFFGPGTRLTVL.

This chain joins TRBV7-9 and TRBJ2-5; weak D call: TRBD2 (5 bases). V was cut by 0 bases and J by 1 base, with 18 bases left in between. Germline values: CDR1 SEHNR, CDR2 FQNEAQ (reference sequence). This CDR3 region has 18 residues. CDR3 protein: CASSLAVVRGWSQETQYF. Here the CDR3 DNA reads TGTGCCAGCAGCTTAGCGGTGGTTCGGGGATGGAGCCAAGAGACCCAGTACTTC.

This clone was recorded a few times. As DNA, the CDR3 is TGTGCCAGCAGCCAAGGGGGCGGGGGGGGCACAGATACGCAGTATTTT. Translated: CASSQGGGGGTDTQYF. V gene TRBV4-2 combines with J gene TRBJ2-3, with 9 positions matching TRBD2. CDR1 is LGHNA and CDR2 is YNFKEQ in the germline V gene. CDR3 length equals 16 residues. V trimming: 1 base; J trimming: 1 base; junction bases outside the gene matches: 3.

The chain couples TRBV19 to TRBJ1-5, with D perhaps matching TRBD1 (5 bases). This CDR3 is 14 amino acids long. The ends were cut back, 6 bases at V and 1 base at J, with 10 bases in the middle. The germline gives CDR1 LNHDA, CDR2 SQIVND (reference sequence). The CDR3 coding sequence is TGTGCCAGTAGAGGAGGGGAGAGCAATCAGCCCCAGCATTTT. This translates into CASRGGESNQPQHF.

This clone was recorded once. The chain employs TRBV7-2 and TRBJ1-4, with a possible D match to TRBD1 (5 bases). CDR1 and CDR2 from the germline V gene are SGHTA and FQGNSA. Trimming left V 5 bases short and J 2 bases short, with 12 bases between. The CDR3 loop spans 15 amino acids. The CDR3 reads CASSVSGLTNEKLFF. The CDR3 DNA reads as TGTGCCAGCAGCGTCTCAGGGTTGACTAATGAAAAACTGTTTTTT.

The chain is built from TRBV25-1 and TRBJ1-5; TRBD1 might be the D (6 bases). CDR1 and CDR2 from the germline V gene are MGHDK and SYGVNS. Trimming stripped 4 bases from V and 4 bases from J, with 8 bases between. CDR3 length equals 13 residues. CDR3 in amino acids: CASSVQGNQPQHF. The CDR3 DNA reads TGTGCCAGCAGTGTTCAGGGGAATCAGCCCCAGCATTTT.

The rearrangement links TRBV28 to TRBJ1-2, with 7 bases matching TRBD1. CDR3 length: 16 amino acids. J lost 4 bases, V lost 7 bases, and 15 bases had no gene match. Germline assignment: CDR1 MDHEN and CDR2 SYDVKM. CDR3 DNA: TGTGCCAGCACCCTTGGAGAGGGACAGCCCCGCTATGGCTACACCTTC. This translates into CASTLGEGQPRYGYTF.

The V gene is TRBV4-3, the J gene TRBJ2-2, with 11 bases lining up with TRBD2. There are 16 residues in the CDR3. Germline V lookup: CDR1 LGHNA, CDR2 YSLEER. V lost 6 bases to trimming and J lost 4 bases; unmatched junction nucleotides: 7. CDR3 loop: CASRVAGGPSTGELFF. Here the CDR3 DNA reads TGCGCCAGCAGGGTAGCGGGGGGGCCAAGCACCGGGGAGCTGTTTTTT.

The chain links TRBV27 to TRBJ2-1, with TRBD2 matching over 8 bases. Germline CDR1 and CDR2: MNHEY and SMNVEV (reference sequence). J gave up 7 bases and V 6 bases, and 14 bases lay outside the gene matches. This CDR3 region has 16 residues. This CDR3 reads CASSNSGSLLLNEQFF. CDR3 nucleotides: TGTGCCAGCAGCAACAGCGGGAGCTTACTTTTGAATGAGCAGTTCTTC.

The J gene is TRBJ2-2, the V gene TRBV10-1; 11 bases agree with TRBD1. This CDR3 comprises 17 residues. Trimming took 5 bases from V and 4 from J; bases not matched to a gene: 9. Germline-derived CDR1 and CDR2 are WNHNN and SYGVQD (reference sequence). CDR3 protein: CASSRTGGPTGTGELFF. In nucleotides, the CDR3 is TGCGCCAGCAGTCGGACAGGGGGCCCCACGGGCACCGGGGAGCTGTTTTTT.

This rearrangement joins TRBV5-1 to TRBJ1-1; 9 bases line up with TRBD1. The germline V gene encodes CDR1 SGHRS and CDR2 YFSETQ. CDR3 length: 15 amino acids. With V trimmed by 2 bases and J by 5 bases, 7 bases remained unmatched. The CDR3 DNA is TGCGCCAGCAGCTTCGGGACAGGGATTGTGACTGAAGCTTTCTTT. It translates to CASSFGTGIVTEAFF. Drawing the rest from reference TRBV5-1 and TRBJ1-1, the complete variable domain is KAGVTQTPRYLIKTRGQQVTLSCSPISGHRSVSWYQQTPGQGLQFLFEYFSETQRNKGNFPGRFSGRQFSNSRSEMNVSTLELGDSALYLCASSFGTGIVTEAFFGQGTRLTVV.

The V and J genes are TRBV4-3 and TRBJ2-7; TRBD2 aligns across 8 bases. This CDR3 spans 19 amino acids. Germline V gives CDR1 LGHNA, CDR2 YSLEER. The junction had 22 bases not matched to a gene; V was cut back by 6 bases and J by 3 bases. The CDR3 DNA reads as TGCGCCAGCAGTCGGGGGGGTCACGGCCCCTCACCTGCAAACTACGAGCAGTACTTC. This encodes CASSRGGHGPSPANYEQYF.

With respect to this clone: The sample carries other DNA sequences with the same CDR3. The chain carries TRBV18 and TRBJ1-4; the match to TRBD1 covers 9 bases. V lost 2 bases and J lost 5; bases outside the gene matches: 0. The CDR3 is 14 residues long. Germline values: CDR1 KGHSH, CDR2 LQKENI. This chain's CDR3 is CASSPDRGNEKLFF. Here the CDR3 DNA reads TGTGCCAGCTCACCAGACAGGGGGAATGAAAAACTGTTTTTT.